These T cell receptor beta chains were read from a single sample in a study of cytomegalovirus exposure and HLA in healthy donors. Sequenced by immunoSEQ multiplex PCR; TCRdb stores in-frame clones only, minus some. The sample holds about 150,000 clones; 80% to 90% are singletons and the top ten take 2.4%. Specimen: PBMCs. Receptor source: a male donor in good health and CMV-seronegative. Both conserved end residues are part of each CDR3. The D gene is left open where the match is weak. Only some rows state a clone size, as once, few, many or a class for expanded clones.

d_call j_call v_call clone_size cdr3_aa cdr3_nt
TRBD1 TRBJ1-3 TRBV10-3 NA CAISQGATGNTIYF TGTGCCATCAGTCAGGGGGCGACTGGAAACACCATATATTTT
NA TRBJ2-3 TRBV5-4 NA CASSLGETLGADTQYF TGTGCCAGCAGCTTAGGGGAAACCCTCGGCGCAGATACGCAGTATTTT
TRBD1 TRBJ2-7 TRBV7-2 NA CASSSPGQGSYEQYF TGTGCCAGCAGCTCCCCGGGACAGGGGTCGTACGAGCAGTACTTC
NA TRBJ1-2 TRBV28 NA CASSQPGIRGYTF TGTGCCAGCAGTCAACCCGGGATTCGTGGCTACACCTTC
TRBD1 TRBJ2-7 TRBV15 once CATSRDPTGVQSF TGTGCCACCAGCAGAGATCCGACAGGGGTCCAGAGCTTC
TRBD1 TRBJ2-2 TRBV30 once CAWGPGQPTGELFF TGTGCCTGGGGTCCGGGACAGCCCACCGGGGAGCTGTTTTTT
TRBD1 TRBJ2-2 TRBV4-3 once CASSQEVGQGHTGELFF TGCGCCAGCAGCCAAGAAGTCGGACAGGGACACACCGGGGAGCTGTTTTTT
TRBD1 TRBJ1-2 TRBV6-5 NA CASSYDRVRAYTF TGTGCCAGCAGTTACGACAGGGTCCGAGCCTACACCTTC
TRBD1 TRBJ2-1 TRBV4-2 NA CASSSAGTGRYNEQFF TGTGCCAGCAGCTCCGCCGGGACAGGGAGGTACAATGAGCAGTTCTTC
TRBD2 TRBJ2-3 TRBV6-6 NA CASSLRGGSDTQYF TGTGCCAGCAGTTTGCGGGGGGGCTCAGATACGCAGTATTTT
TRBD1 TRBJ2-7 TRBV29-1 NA CSVKTGGTHYEQYF TGCAGCGTAAAAACAGGGGGCACCCACTACGAGCAGTACTTC
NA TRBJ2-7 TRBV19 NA CASSNLGGAGEQYF TGTGCCAGTAGTAACTTGGGCGGGGCTGGCGAGCAGTACTTC
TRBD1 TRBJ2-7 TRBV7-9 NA CASVRRGQALIYEQYF TGTGCCAGCGTCCGGAGGGGACAGGCCCTGATCTACGAGCAGTACTTC
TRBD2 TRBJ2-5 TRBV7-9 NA CASSLAGGETQYF TGTGCCAGCAGCCTAGCGGGGGGAGAGACCCAGTACTTC
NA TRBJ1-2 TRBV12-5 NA CASGLVLPDMAGGYTF TGTGCTAGTGGTTTGGTACTCCCAGACATGGCAGGTGGCTACACCTTC
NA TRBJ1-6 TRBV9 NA CASSRGNSPLHF TGTGCCAGCAGTAGGGGGAATTCACCCCTCCACTTT
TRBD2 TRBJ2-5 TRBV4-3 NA CASSQETSGIQETQYF TGCGCCAGCAGCCAAGAGACCAGCGGGATACAAGAGACCCAGTACTTC
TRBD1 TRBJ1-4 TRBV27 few CASSTPGTGGGEKLFF TGTGCCAGCAGCACACCGGGTACAGGGGGTGGTGAAAAACTGTTTTTT
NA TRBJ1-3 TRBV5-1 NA CASSLRQGGNTIYF TGCGCCAGCAGCTTGAGGCAGGGTGGGAACACCATATATTTT
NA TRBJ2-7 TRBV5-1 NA CASSLEGGGCYPYF TGCGCCAGCAGCTTGGAAGGTGGCGGGTGCTATCCGTACTTC
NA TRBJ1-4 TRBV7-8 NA CASSLNRATNEKLFF TGTGCCAGCAGCTTAAACAGGGCCACTAATGAAAAACTGTTTTTT
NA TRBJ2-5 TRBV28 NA CASIKGGGETQYF TGTGCCAGCATAAAGGGCGGAGGGGAGACCCAGTACTTC
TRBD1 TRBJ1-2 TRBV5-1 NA CASSGDRAGYTF TGCGCCAGCAGCGGAGACAGGGCCGGCTACACCTTC
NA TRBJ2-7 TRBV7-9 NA CASSFDGETYEQYF TGTGCCAGCAGCTTCGACGGGGAAACCTACGAGCAGTACTTC
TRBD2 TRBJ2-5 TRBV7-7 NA CASSFLAGTQETQYF TGTGCTAGCAGCTTCCTAGCGGGGACCCAAGAGACCCAGTACTTC
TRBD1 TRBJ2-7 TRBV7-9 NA CASSLDRGQGTYEQYF TGTGCCAGCAGCTTAGATCGCGGACAGGGGACCTACGAGCAGTACTTC
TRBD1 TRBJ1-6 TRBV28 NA CASTGQADYNSPLHF TGTGCCAGCACCGGACAGGCGGATTATAATTCACCCCTCCACTTT
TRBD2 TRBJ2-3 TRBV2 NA CASSGGLAGGPWTDTQYF TGTGCCAGCAGCGGCGGACTAGCGGGGGGGCCTTGGACAGATACGCAGTATTTT
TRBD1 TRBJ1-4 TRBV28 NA CASSYRGLGKKLFF TGTGCCAGCAGTTACAGGGGTTTGGGGAAAAAACTGTTTTTT